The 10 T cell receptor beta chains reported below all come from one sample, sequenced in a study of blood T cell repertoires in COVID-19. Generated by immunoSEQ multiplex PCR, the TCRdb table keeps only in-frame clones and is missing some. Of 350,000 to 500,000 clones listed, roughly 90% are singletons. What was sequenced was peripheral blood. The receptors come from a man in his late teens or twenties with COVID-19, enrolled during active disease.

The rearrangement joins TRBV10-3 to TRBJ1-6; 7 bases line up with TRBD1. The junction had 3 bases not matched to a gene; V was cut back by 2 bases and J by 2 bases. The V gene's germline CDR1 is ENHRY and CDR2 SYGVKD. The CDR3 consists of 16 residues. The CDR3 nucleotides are TGTGCCATCAGTGAGGGGGGGACAGCCTATAATTCACCCCTCCACTTT. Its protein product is CAISEGGTAYNSPLHF.

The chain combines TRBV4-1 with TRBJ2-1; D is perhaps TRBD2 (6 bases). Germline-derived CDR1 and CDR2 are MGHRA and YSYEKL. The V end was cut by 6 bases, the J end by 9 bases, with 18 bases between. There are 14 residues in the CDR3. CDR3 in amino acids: CASSALTLGGEQFF. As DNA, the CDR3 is TGCGCCAGCAGTGCCCTCACCCTGGGAGGTGAGCAGTTCTTC.

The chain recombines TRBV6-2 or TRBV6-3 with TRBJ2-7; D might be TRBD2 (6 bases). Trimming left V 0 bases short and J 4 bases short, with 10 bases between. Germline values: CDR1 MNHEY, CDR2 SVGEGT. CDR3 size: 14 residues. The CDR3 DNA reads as TGTGCCAGCAGTTACTCGGGAGGTTTGTACGAGCAGTACTTC. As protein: CASSYSGGLYEQYF.

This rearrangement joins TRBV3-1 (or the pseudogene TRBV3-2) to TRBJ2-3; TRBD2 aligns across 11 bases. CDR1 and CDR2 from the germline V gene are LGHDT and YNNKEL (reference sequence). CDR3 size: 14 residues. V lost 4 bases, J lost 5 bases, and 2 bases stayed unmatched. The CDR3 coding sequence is TGTGCCAGCAGCCGAGGACTAGCGGGAGATACGCAGTATTTT. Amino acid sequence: CASSRGLAGDTQYF.

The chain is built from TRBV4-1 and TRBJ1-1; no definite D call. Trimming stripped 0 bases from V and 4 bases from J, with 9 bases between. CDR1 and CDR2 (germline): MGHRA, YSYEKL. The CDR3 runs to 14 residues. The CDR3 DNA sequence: TGCGCCAGCAGCCAAGAGCGGGCTATCACTGAAGCTTTCTTT. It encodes CASSQERAITEAFF.

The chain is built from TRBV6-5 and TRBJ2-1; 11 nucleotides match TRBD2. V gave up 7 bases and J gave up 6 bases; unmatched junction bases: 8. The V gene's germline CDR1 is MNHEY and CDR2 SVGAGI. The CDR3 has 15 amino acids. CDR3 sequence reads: CASTYGLAGSNEQFF. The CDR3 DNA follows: TGTGCCAGCACCTACGGACTAGCGGGCTCCAATGAGCAGTTCTTC.

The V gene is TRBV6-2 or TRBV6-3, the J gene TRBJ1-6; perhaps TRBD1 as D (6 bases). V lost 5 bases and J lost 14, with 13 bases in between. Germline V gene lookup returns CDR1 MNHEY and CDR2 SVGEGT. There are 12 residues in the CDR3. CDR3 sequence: CASSTTHRALHF. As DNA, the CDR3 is TGTGCCAGCAGTACAACTCACAGGGCCCTCCACTTT.

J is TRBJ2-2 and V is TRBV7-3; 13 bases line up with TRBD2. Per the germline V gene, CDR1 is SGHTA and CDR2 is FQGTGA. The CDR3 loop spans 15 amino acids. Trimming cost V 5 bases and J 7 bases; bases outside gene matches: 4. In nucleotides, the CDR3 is TGTGCCAGCAGCCGAGGACTAGCGGGGGACGGGGAGCTGTTTTTT. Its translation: CASSRGLAGDGELFF.

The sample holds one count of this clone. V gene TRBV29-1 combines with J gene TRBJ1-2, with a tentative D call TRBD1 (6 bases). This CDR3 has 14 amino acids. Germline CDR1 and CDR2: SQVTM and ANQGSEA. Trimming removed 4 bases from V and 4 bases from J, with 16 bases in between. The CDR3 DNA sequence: TGCAGCGTTGTTCAGGTCCAGGGGTCCTATGGCTACACCTTC. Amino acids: CSVVQVQGSYGYTF. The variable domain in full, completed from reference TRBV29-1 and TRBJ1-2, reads SAVISQKPSRDICQRGTSLTIQCQVDSQVTMMFWYRQQPGQSLTLIATANQGSEATYESGFVIDKFPISRPNLTFSTLTVSNMSPEDSSIYLCSVVQVQGSYGYTFGSGTRLTVV.

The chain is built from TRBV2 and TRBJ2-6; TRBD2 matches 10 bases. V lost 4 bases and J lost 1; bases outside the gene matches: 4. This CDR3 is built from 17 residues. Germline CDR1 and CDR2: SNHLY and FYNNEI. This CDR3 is CASSVAGGRSGANVLTF. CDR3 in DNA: TGTGCCAGCAGTGTAGCGGGGGGACGGTCTGGGGCCAACGTCCTGACTTTC. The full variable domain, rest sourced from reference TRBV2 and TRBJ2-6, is EPEVTQTPSHQVTQMGQEVILRCVPISNHLYFYWYRQILGQKVEFLVSFYNNEISEKSEIFDDQFSVERPDGSNFTLKIRSTKLEDSAMYFCASSVAGGRSGANVLTFGAGSRLTVL.